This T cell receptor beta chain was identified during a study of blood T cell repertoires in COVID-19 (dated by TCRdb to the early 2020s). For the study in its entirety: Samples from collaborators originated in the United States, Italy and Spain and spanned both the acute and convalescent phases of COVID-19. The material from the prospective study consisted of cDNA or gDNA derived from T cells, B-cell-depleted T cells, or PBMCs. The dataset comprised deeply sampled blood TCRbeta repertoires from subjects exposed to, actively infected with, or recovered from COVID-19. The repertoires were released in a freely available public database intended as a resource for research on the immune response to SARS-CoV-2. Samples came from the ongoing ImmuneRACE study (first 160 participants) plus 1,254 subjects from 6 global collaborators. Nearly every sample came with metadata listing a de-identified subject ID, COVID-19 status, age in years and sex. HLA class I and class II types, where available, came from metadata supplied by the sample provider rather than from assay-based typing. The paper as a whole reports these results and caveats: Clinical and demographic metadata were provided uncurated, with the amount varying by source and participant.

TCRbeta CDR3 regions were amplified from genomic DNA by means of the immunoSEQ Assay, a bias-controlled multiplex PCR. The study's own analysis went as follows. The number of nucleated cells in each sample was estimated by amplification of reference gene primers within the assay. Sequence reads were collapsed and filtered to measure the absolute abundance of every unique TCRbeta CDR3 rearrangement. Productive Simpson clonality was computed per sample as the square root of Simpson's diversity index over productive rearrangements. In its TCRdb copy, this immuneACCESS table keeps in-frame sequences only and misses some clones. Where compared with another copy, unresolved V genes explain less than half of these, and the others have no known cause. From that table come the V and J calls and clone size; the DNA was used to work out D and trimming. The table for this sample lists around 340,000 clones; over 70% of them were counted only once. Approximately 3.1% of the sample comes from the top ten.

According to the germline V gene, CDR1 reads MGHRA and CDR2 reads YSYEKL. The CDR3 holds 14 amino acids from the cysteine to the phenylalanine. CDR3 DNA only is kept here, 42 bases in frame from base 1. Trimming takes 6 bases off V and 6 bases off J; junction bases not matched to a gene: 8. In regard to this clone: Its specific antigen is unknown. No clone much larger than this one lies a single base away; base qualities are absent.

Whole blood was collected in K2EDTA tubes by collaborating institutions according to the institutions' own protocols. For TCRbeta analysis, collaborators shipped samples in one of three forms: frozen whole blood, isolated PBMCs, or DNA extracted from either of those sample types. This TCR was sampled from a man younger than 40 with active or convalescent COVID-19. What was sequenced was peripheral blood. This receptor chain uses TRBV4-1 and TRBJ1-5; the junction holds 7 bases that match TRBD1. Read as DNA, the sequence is TGCGCCAGCAGTCACACAGGGGACACTCAGCCCCAGCATTTT. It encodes CASSHTGDTQPQHF.